These 24 T cell receptor beta chains came from one sample sequenced in a study of HIV-infected children after antiretroviral therapy interruption. As to treatment: PENTA 11 planned treatment interruption arm or continuous ART arm. The TCR library was built from RNA with a 3' RACE protocol and unique molecular identifiers. From the 3' RACE reads, TCRdb called clonotypes with MiXCR, one entry per CDR3 protein. Of about 89,000 distinct CDR3 sequences listed, about 6.3% are singletons. The sequencing used CD45RA+ CD4+ T cells from PBMCs, pooled from several time points, collected from a donor given antiretroviral therapy, either interrupted or continuous. Subset described: naive CD4+ CD45RA+ CD45RO- T cells. The receptors derive from a pool of human donors with HIV.

Many counts were recorded for this clonotype. The V call is TRBV4-1, the J call TRBJ1-1; no clear D. V was cut by 3 bases and J by 6 bases, with 17 bases left in between. From germline, CDR1 is MGHRA and CDR2 YSYEKL. The CDR3 contains 15 residues. The CDR3 nucleotides are TGCGCCAGCAGCCACCTAGGCCGGGGTTCGGCTGAAGCTTTCTTT. Translating gives CASSHLGRGSAEAFF.

At least ten counts were recorded for this clonotype. The rearrangement uses TRBV7-9 and TRBJ2-1; tentative D call: TRBD1 (6 bases). Germline values: CDR1 SEHNR, CDR2 FQNEAQ (reference sequence). The CDR3 totals 11 residues. Trimming stripped 3 bases from V and 10 bases from J, with 7 bases between. The DNA of the CDR3 is TGTGCCAGCAGCTTGGGGGCCGAGCAGTTCTTC. Its protein product is CASSLGAEQFF.

There are many counts of this clonotype. The chain combines TRBV5-1 with TRBJ2-5, with D tentatively TRBD1 or TRBD2 (6 bases each). The V gene's germline CDR1 is SGHRS and CDR2 YFSETQ. V lost 1 base and J lost 5, with 24 bases in between. This CDR3 has 18 amino acids. The CDR3 is CASSLRQGGPLVRETQYF. The CDR3 nucleotides read TGCGCCAGCAGCTTGCGTCAAGGGGGGCCCTTAGTACGGGAGACCCAGTACTTC. Supplemented by reference TRBV5-1 and TRBJ2-5, the full variable domain reads KAGVTQTPRYLIKTRGQQVTLSCSPISGHRSVSWYQQTPGQGLQFLFEYFSETQRNKGNFPGRFSGRQFSNSRSEMNVSTLELGDSALYLCASSLRQGGPLVRETQYFGPGTRLLVL.

The chain joins TRBV5-1 to TRBJ2-5; D may correspond to TRBD1 or TRBD2 (5 bases each). Trimming removed 2 bases at V and 5 bases at J, with 13 bases between. The CDR3 contains 14 residues. Germline V gene sequence: CDR1 SGHRS, CDR2 YFSETQ. CDR3: CASSFGPRGETQYF. As DNA, the CDR3 is TGCGCCAGCAGCTTTGGGCCGAGGGGTGAGACCCAGTACTTC.

The chain links TRBV3-1 to TRBJ2-5; D is possibly TRBD2 (6 bases). The V gene's germline CDR1 is LGHDT and CDR2 YNNKEL (reference sequence). The CDR3 loop spans 14 amino acids. V dropped 4 bases and J dropped 0 bases, with 9 bases sitting between them. CDR3 amino acids: CASSPIADQETQYF. The CDR3 DNA reads as TGTGCCAGCAGCCCTATAGCGGACCAAGAGACCCAGTACTTC.

This clonotype has a count of ten or more. V and J are TRBV6-1 and TRBJ1-6; D may be TRBD1 (6 bases). Germline V lookup: CDR1 MNHNS, CDR2 SASEGT. The CDR3 length is 16 residues. V was cut by 8 bases and J by 5 bases, with 19 bases left in between. CDR3 coding DNA: TGTGCCAGCCGACTCACTGCGGCAGGGGATAATTCACCCCTCCACTTT. This gives the protein CASRLTAAGDNSPLHF.

At least ten counts were recorded for this clonotype. This chain links TRBV5-6 with TRBJ2-4; 8 bases are a match to TRBD2. CDR1 and CDR2 from the germline V gene are SGHDT and YYEEEE. With 2 bases clipped from V and 2 bases from J, the junction kept 9 bases outside the gene matches. CDR3 size: 17 residues. The CDR3 nucleotides are TGTGCCAGCAGCTTCGCGGTAGCGGGACCTTCCAAAAACATTCAGTACTTC. Translating gives CASSFAVAGPSKNIQYF.

This clonotype was seen at least ten times. The chain couples TRBV6-6 to TRBJ2-7; either TRBD1 or TRBD2 may fit D (6 bases each). The germline gives CDR1 MNHNY, CDR2 SVGAGI (reference sequence). Trimming took off 2 bases at V and 0 bases at J, with 20 bases between the two ends. The length of the CDR3 is 18 residues. The CDR3 DNA is TGTGCCAGCAGTTACGCCGGGACGCCGGGGGCCAACTCCTACGAGCAGTACTTC. Encoded protein: CASSYAGTPGANSYEQYF.

The sample holds many counts of this clonotype. The chain is built from TRBV12-3 or TRBV12-4 and TRBJ2-7, with TRBD1 identical over 7 bases. The J segment lost 2 bases and the V segment lost 5 bases, leaving 9 bases of the junction unmatched. The CDR3 spans 15 residues. CDR3 residues: CASSRTGTAAYEQYF. Here the CDR3 DNA reads TGTGCCAGCAGTAGAACCGGGACAGCCGCCTACGAGCAGTACTTC.

This clonotype was seen repeatedly, ten times or more. The rearrangement joins TRBV30 to TRBJ2-7; D perhaps matches TRBD2 (7 bases). Trimming left V 0 bases short and J 4 bases short, with 13 bases between. Looked up from germline, CDR1 is GTSNPN and CDR2 is SVGIG (reference sequence). The CDR3 is made up of 14 amino acids. The CDR3 sequence: CAWSVLGGLYEQYF. CDR3 bases: TGTGCCTGGAGTGTACTGGGGGGGCTTTACGAGCAGTACTTC.

This clonotype was picked up many times. The chain employs TRBV20-1 and TRBJ2-1; TRBD1 is a possible D gene (5 bases). Trimming removed 3 bases at V and 5 bases at J, with 17 bases between. The V gene's germline CDR1 is DFQATT and CDR2 SNEGSKA (reference sequence). The CDR3 loop spans 15 amino acids. CDR3 protein: CSASGQLPRNNEQFF. The CDR3 DNA follows: TGCAGTGCTAGCGGACAACTCCCCCGGAACAATGAGCAGTTCTTC.

The chain uses TRBV18 and TRBJ2-7; D remains unclear. V lost 3 bases, J lost 0 bases, and 3 bases lay in between. This CDR3 comprises 12 residues. Germline V gene lookup returns CDR1 KGHSH and CDR2 LQKENI. The CDR3 loop is CASSPISYEQYF. The DNA of the CDR3 is TGTGCCAGCTCACCCATCTCCTACGAGCAGTACTTC.

Ten or more counts support this clonotype. The rearrangement links TRBV11-1 to TRBJ1-2, with D possibly TRBD1 on 6 matching bases. With 6 bases removed from V and 0 bases from J, the gap between germline ends came to 11 bases. This CDR3 region has 14 residues. In germline, CDR1 is SGHAT, CDR2 FQDESV (reference sequence). CDR3 amino acids: CASSQDRTNYGYTF. The DNA of the CDR3 is TGTGCCAGCAGTCAAGACAGGACTAACTATGGCTACACCTTC.

With respect to this clonotype: A read error is possible here, since a much larger clone lies one base away. The rearrangement links TRBV18 to TRBJ1-1; D perhaps matches TRBD1 (6 bases). From germline, CDR1 is KGHSH and CDR2 LQKENI. Trimming shortened V by 3 bases and J by 1 base, and 9 bases separated the two germline ends. The CDR3 totals 14 residues. As DNA, the CDR3 is TGTGCCAGCTCACCCATGGGACAGAACACTGAAGCTTTCTTT. Residues: CASSPMGQNTEAFF.

This sequence joins TRBV12-3 or TRBV12-4 and TRBJ2-5; D is undetermined. Trimming left V 1 base short and J 2 bases short, with 8 bases between. The CDR3 length is 14 residues. The CDR3 loop is CASSLGPQQETQYF. The CDR3 region has the DNA TGTGCCAGCAGTTTAGGTCCCCAACAAGAGACCCAGTACTTC.

In its sample, this clonotype was seen many times. V gene TRBV20-1 combines with J gene TRBJ1-1; 7 bases fit TRBD1. Trimming took 7 bases from V and 8 from J; bases not matched to a gene: 16. CDR1 and CDR2 (germline): DFQATT, SNEGSKA (reference sequence). The CDR3 has 14 amino acids. In DNA form, the CDR3 reads TGCAGTGTCGAGAAGATAGGGGGCGAACGGGAAGCTTTCTTT. It codes for CSVEKIGGEREAFF.

This clonotype was recorded at least ten times. The chain carries TRBV6-1 and TRBJ1-3; D is perhaps TRBD1 (6 bases). The V gene's germline CDR1 is MNHNS and CDR2 SASEGT. With 5 bases removed from V and 4 bases from J, the gap between germline ends came to 18 bases. The CDR3 extends over 16 amino acids. The CDR3 spells CASSPPGAGAGNTIYF. CDR3 bases: TGTGCCAGCAGTCCACCGGGGGCAGGTGCGGGAAACACCATATATTTT.

This clonotype was detected many times. V gene TRBV5-5 combines with J gene TRBJ1-2; D gene uncertain. V was trimmed by 1 base and J by 4 bases, leaving 8 bases between them. The germline V gene encodes CDR1 SGHKS and CDR2 YYEKEE (reference sequence). The CDR3 contains 13 residues. CDR3 DNA: TGTGCCAGCAGCTTGAATCAGGCCTATGGCTACACCTTC. Its translation: CASSLNQAYGYTF.

This clonotype has at least ten counts. The rearrangement uses TRBV12-3 or TRBV12-4 and TRBJ2-2, with TRBD2 matching over 7 bases. J gave up 3 bases and V 5 bases, and 12 bases lay outside the gene matches. The CDR3 is 17 residues long. The CDR3 loop is CASSPASGGPHTGELFF. CDR3 in DNA: TGTGCCAGCAGTCCGGCGTCGGGGGGACCTCACACCGGGGAGCTGTTTTTT.

This clonotype was seen many times. The rearrangement joins TRBV5-1 to TRBJ2-7, with 15 bases matching TRBD2. J gave up 2 bases and V 4 bases, and 7 bases lay outside the gene matches. The CDR3 consists of 17 residues. The V gene's germline CDR1 is SGHRS and CDR2 YFSETQ. The CDR3 is CASSTGTSGGFPYEQYF. The CDR3 region has the DNA TGCGCCAGCAGCACCGGGACTAGCGGGGGGTTCCCCTACGAGCAGTACTTC.

This clonotype was counted at least ten times. This rearrangement joins TRBV24-1 to TRBJ2-5, with D possibly being TRBD2 (5 bases). Germline values: CDR1 KGHDR, CDR2 SFDVKD. Trimming took off 0 bases at V and 5 bases at J, with 6 bases between the two ends. CDR3 size: 13 residues. CDR3 protein: CATSDLRDETQYF. CDR3 coding DNA: TGTGCCACCAGTGATTTGCGGGATGAGACCCAGTACTTC.

This clonotype has a count of ten or more. The chain combines TRBV6-2 or TRBV6-3 with TRBJ2-7; TRBD1 matches 9 bases. Germline V gives CDR1 MNHEY, CDR2 SVGEGT. The CDR3 extends over 14 amino acids. V was pared by 5 bases and J by 6 bases, with 8 bases of the junction left unmatched. The CDR3 loop is CASSADRGGVEQYF. The CDR3 DNA reads TGTGCCAGCAGTGCGGACAGGGGTGGTGTCGAGCAGTACTTC.

This clonotype was counted ten times or more. The chain has TRBV10-1 and TRBJ1-2; D remains ambiguous. The CDR3 is 13 residues long. From germline, CDR1 is WNHNN and CDR2 SYGVQD (reference sequence). Trimming pared 4 bases from V and 3 bases from J, leaving 9 bases between. CDR3 sequence (DNA): TGCGCCAGCAGTGTTACAAGGGACTATGGCTACACCTTC. This sequence encodes CASSVTRDYGYTF.

This clonotype was recorded at least ten times. The V and J genes are TRBV7-9 and TRBJ2-3; 8 bases match TRBD2. The CDR3 is 15 amino acids. V gave up 1 base and J gave up 5 bases; unmatched junction bases: 5. Germline V gene lookup returns CDR1 SEHNR and CDR2 FQNEAQ (reference sequence). CDR3 amino acids: CASSLDGRAEDTQYF. CDR3 DNA sequence: TGTGCCAGCAGCTTAGACGGGAGGGCCGAAGATACGCAGTATTTT.